One sample yielded the 30 T cell receptor beta chains listed below, sequenced in a study of cytomegalovirus exposure and HLA in healthy donors. It was with 60 Vbeta and 13 Jbeta primers that the PCR ran. Using immunoSEQ multiplex PCR, the repertoire was profiled, and TCRdb retains in-frame clones only, with some absent. The sample holds 85,000 to 130,000 clones, over 70% seen once. Sequenced material: PBMCs. Every receptor here comes from a male donor in good health and CMV-seropositive.

Points on this clone: One end of the junction varies from germline; a read error may be responsible. V gene TRBV7-2 combines with J gene TRBJ1-6; no reliable D call. CDR3 size: 12 residues. Germline CDR1 SGHTA, CDR2 FQGNSA. This CDR3 is CASSLDKSPLHF. In DNA form, the CDR3 reads TGTGCCAGCAGCTTAGATAAATCACCCCTCCACTTT. Full variable domain (missing parts from reference TRBV7-2 and TRBJ1-6): GAGVSQSPSNKVTEKGKDVELRCDPISGHTALYWYRQSLGQGLEFLIYFQGNSAPDKSGLPSDRFSAERTGGSVSTLTIQRTQQEDSAVYLCASSLDKSPLHFGNGTRLTVT.

CDR3 sequence: CASSLATGGTEAFF. The DNA for the CDR3 is TGCGCCAGCAGCTTGGCGACAGGGGGCACTGAAGCTTTCTTT. V is TRBV5-1 and J is TRBJ1-1, with TRBD1 matching over 9 bases. Germline V gene lookup returns CDR1 SGHRS and CDR2 YFSETQ. Trimming cost V 0 bases and J 4 bases; bases outside gene matches: 1. CDR3 size: 14 residues. Based on the CDR3 plus reference TRBV5-1 and TRBJ1-1, the full variable domain is KAGVTQTPRYLIKTRGQQVTLSCSPISGHRSVSWYQQTPGQGLQFLFEYFSETQRNKGNFPGRFSGRQFSNSRSEMNVSTLELGDSALYLCASSLATGGTEAFFGQGTRLTVV.

The V gene is TRBV27, the J gene TRBJ2-7; 14 nucleotides agree with TRBD2. Trimming took 5 bases from V and 0 from J; bases not matched to a gene: 6. Germline V gives CDR1 MNHEY, CDR2 SMNVEV (reference sequence). The CDR3 is made up of 17 amino acids. CDR3 loop: CASSGLAGGPSSYEQYF. The CDR3, as DNA: TGTGCCAGCAGTGGACTAGCGGGAGGTCCGAGCTCCTACGAGCAGTACTTC.

The chain combines TRBV7-2 with TRBJ1-1; 9 bases map to TRBD1. The germline V gene encodes CDR1 SGHTA and CDR2 FQGNSA. The CDR3 loop spans 17 amino acids. After removal of 0 bases from V and 4 bases from J, the junction contained 9 bases not matched to a gene. The CDR3: CASSLARRGTGSTEAFF. The CDR3 DNA reads as TGTGCCAGCAGCTTAGCCCGAAGAGGGACAGGGAGCACTGAAGCTTTCTTT. Variable domain in full (rest from reference TRBV7-2 and TRBJ1-1): GAGVSQSPSNKVTEKGKDVELRCDPISGHTALYWYRQSLGQGLEFLIYFQGNSAPDKSGLPSDRFSAERTGGSVSTLTIQRTQQEDSAVYLCASSLARRGTGSTEAFFGQGTRLTVV.

The chain uses TRBV5-4 and TRBJ2-5; the D gene is possibly TRBD2 (5 bases). V lost 0 bases, J lost 5 bases, and 11 bases lay in between. Germline V gene sequence: CDR1 SGHNT, CDR2 YYREEE (reference sequence). This CDR3 has 14 residues. CDR3 amino acids: CASSLGRRLETQYF. The CDR3 nucleotides read TGTGCCAGCAGCTTGGGAAGGAGGCTGGAGACCCAGTACTTC. Full variable domain (missing parts from reference TRBV5-4 and TRBJ2-5): ETGVTQSPTHLIKTRGQQVTLRCSSQSGHNTVSWYQQALGQGPQFIFQYYREEENGRGNFPPRFSGLQFPNYSSELNVNALELDDSALYLCASSLGRRLETQYFGPGTRLLVL.

This clone was observed once. The chain employs TRBV4-2 and TRBJ2-5; maybe TRBD1 (5 bases). Germline V CDR1 and CDR2: LGHNA, YNFKEQ. V lost 1 base and J 0 bases, leaving 15 bases between the germline ends. The CDR3 runs to 17 residues. The CDR3 reads CASSQGWGLPNQETQYF. For the CDR3, the DNA is TGTGCCAGCAGCCAAGGTTGGGGCCTGCCTAACCAAGAGACCCAGTACTTC.

The V and J genes are TRBV4-2 and TRBJ2-7, with D tentatively TRBD1 (5 bases). From germline, CDR1 is LGHNA and CDR2 YNFKEQ. The germline V and J ends were trimmed by 0 bases and 3 bases, with 12 bases remaining between them. CDR3 length: 15 residues. The CDR3 DNA reads as TGTGCCAGCAGCCAAGATATCGCAGGGATCTACGAGCAGTACTTC. It codes for CASSQDIAGIYEQYF.

The chain couples TRBV29-1 to TRBJ2-2; D is unclear. Germline-derived CDR1 and CDR2 are SQVTM and ANQGSEA. The CDR3 length is 14 residues. Deletions cut 6 bases from V and 1 base from J, with 12 bases between. The DNA of the CDR3 is TGCAGCGTACACCAGGCACAGAACACCGGGGAGCTGTTTTTT. Translated, it gives CSVHQAQNTGELFF.

The chain links TRBV11-2 to TRBJ2-3; D ambiguous. V was trimmed by 0 bases and J by 3 bases, leaving 16 bases between them. CDR1 is SGHAT, CDR2 FQNNGV, per germline. The CDR3 covers 17 residues. This chain's CDR3 is CASSLDQLRPPTDTQYF. CDR3 in DNA: TGTGCCAGCAGCTTAGATCAGCTCAGGCCCCCGACAGATACGCAGTATTTT.

The rearrangement uses TRBV6-1 and TRBJ2-7; possibly TRBD1 for D (6 bases). The CDR3 consists of 15 residues. CDR1 is MNHNS, CDR2 SASEGT, per germline. V lost 2 bases, J lost 7 bases, and 18 bases lay in between. This CDR3 is CASSEKSGEHGEQYF. The CDR3 DNA sequence: TGTGCCAGCAGTGAAAAGTCAGGGGAACACGGGGAGCAGTACTTC.

This chain uses TRBV14 with TRBJ2-5; D unresolved. Trimming took off 1 base at V and 6 bases at J, with 6 bases between the two ends. The CDR3 has 12 amino acids. Germline V CDR1 and CDR2: SGHDN, FVKESK. CDR3 in DNA: TGTGCCAGCAGCCAAGTCTTTCAGACCCAGTACTTC. This encodes CASSQVFQTQYF.

This chain uses TRBV13 with TRBJ2-1, with TRBD2 matching 16 bases. Germline V gene data show CDR1 as PRHDT and CDR2 as FYEKMQ (reference sequence). V shed 2 bases, J shed 7 bases, and the junction held 2 bases outside the gene matches. The CDR3 has 16 residues. CDR3 protein: CASSLSGLAGGNEQFF. CDR3 sequence (DNA): TGTGCCAGCAGCTTATCGGGACTAGCGGGGGGGAATGAGCAGTTCTTC. Full variable domain (rest looked up from reference TRBV13 and TRBJ2-1): AAGVIQSPRHLIKEKRETATLKCYPIPRHDTVYWYQQGPGQDPQFLISFYEKMQSDKGSIPDRFSAQQFSDYHSELNMSSLELGDSALYFCASSLSGLAGGNEQFFGPGTRLTVL.

CDR3 coding DNA: TGTGCCAGCAGTTCCCACAGGGTTACCTACGAGCAGTACTTC. Its protein product is CASSSHRVTYEQYF. This chain uses TRBV28 with TRBJ2-7; D is possibly TRBD1 (6 bases). The CDR3 sequence is 14 residues long. With 4 bases removed from V and 2 bases from J, the gap between germline ends came to 12 bases. The germline V gene has CDR1 MDHEN and CDR2 SYDVKM.

This chain joins TRBV9 and TRBJ2-7, with 7 bases identical to TRBD2. After removal of 2 bases from V and 1 base from J, the junction contained 6 bases not matched to a gene. The CDR3 loop spans 15 amino acids. CDR1 is SGDLS, CDR2 YYNGEE, per germline. The chain's CDR3 is CASSVEGLPSYEQYF. The CDR3 coding sequence is TGTGCCAGCAGCGTCGAGGGACTACCTTCCTACGAGCAGTACTTC.

The chain uses TRBV18 and TRBJ1-4, with 7 bases identical to TRBD1. Trimming cost V 4 bases and J 5 bases; bases outside gene matches: 16. Germline values: CDR1 KGHSH, CDR2 LQKENI. The CDR3 has 18 residues. CDR3 bases: TGTGCCAGCTCACGCCTAACACCAACCGGGACAGAGAATGAAAAACTGTTTTTT. The encoded protein is CASSRLTPTGTENEKLFF.

The chain is built from TRBV30 and TRBJ2-4; 8 nucleotides agree with TRBD1. The CDR3 covers 15 residues. CDR1 and CDR2 (germline): GTSNPN, SVGIG (reference sequence). The V segment lost 3 bases and the J segment 4 bases; nucleotides outside the gene matches: 8. CDR3 coding DNA: TGTGCCTGGAGAGGAGGGACAGGCCAAAAAAACATTCAGTACTTC. Protein sequence: CAWRGGTGQKNIQYF.

This chain joins TRBV4-3 and TRBJ2-7, with 10 bases lining up with TRBD2. Germline V CDR1 and CDR2: LGHNA, YSLEER. Trimming at V came to 1 base and at J to 2 bases, leaving 2 bases not matched to a gene. This CDR3 spans 15 amino acids. CDR3: CASSQASGGTYEQYF. The CDR3 DNA reads as TGCGCCAGCAGCCAAGCTAGCGGGGGAACCTACGAGCAGTACTTC.

The chain joins TRBV4-1 to TRBJ2-3; tentatively, D is TRBD2 (6 bases). The CDR3 spans 14 residues. Germline lookup yields CDR1 MGHRA and CDR2 YSYEKL. Trimming left V 6 bases short and J 4 bases short, with 14 bases between. The CDR3 here is CASRALGEADTQYF. For the CDR3, the DNA is TGCGCCAGCAGGGCACTGGGGGAGGCAGATACGCAGTATTTT.

The table lists this clone with a few counts. The chain joins TRBV19 to TRBJ2-1; D unresolved. The V and J ends lost 5 bases and 7 bases respectively, with 12 bases between them. CDR1 LNHDA and CDR2 SQIVND come from the germline V gene (reference sequence). The CDR3 spans 13 residues. CDR3 DNA: TGTGCCAGTAGTCCGTTACTGAGGAATGAGCAGTTCTTC. Translating gives CASSPLLRNEQFF.

This clone appeared a single time. The chain recombines TRBV6-7 with TRBJ2-7, with TRBD2 identical over 9 bases. TRBV6-7 is placed among ORFs of uncertain function. The CDR3 sequence is 17 residues long. V gave up 0 bases and J gave up 3 bases; unmatched junction bases: 9. In DNA form, the CDR3 reads TGTGCCAGCAGTTACTCCCTCCCGCGGGGGGGGGACTACGAGCAGTACTTC. Translation gives CASSYSLPRGGDYEQYF.

This clone showed up just once. The chain is built from TRBV11-2 and TRBJ2-5, with 12 bases that match TRBD2. The CDR3 sequence is 15 residues long. Losses at the gene ends were 1 base for V and 5 bases for J; bases not matched to a gene: 2. Per the germline V gene, CDR1 is SGHAT and CDR2 is FQNNGV. The CDR3 loop reads CASSLALAGGETQYF. CDR3 DNA: TGTGCCAGCAGCTTAGCCCTAGCGGGAGGGGAGACCCAGTACTTC.

The chain combines TRBV4-2 with TRBJ1-2; 9 bases align to TRBD1. The CDR3 length is 14 residues. CDR1 is LGHNA and CDR2 is YNFKEQ in the germline V gene. J gave up 1 base and V 5 bases, and 2 bases lay outside the gene matches. The CDR3 DNA follows: TGTGCCAGCAGCGGACAGGGGCGTAACTATGGCTACACCTTC. It is translated as CASSGQGRNYGYTF.

This chain connects TRBV6-5 to TRBJ1-2; tentatively, D is TRBD1 (6 bases). Germline V CDR1 and CDR2: MNHEY, SVGAGI. V lost 4 bases and J lost 6, with 18 bases in between. This CDR3 spans 15 amino acids. The CDR3 loop reads CASSSRLQGGDGYTF. The CDR3 DNA reads TGTGCCAGCAGTTCCCGCTTACAGGGTGGGGATGGCTACACCTTC.

This clone was picked up a small number of times. The CDR3 loop reads CASSVGENTGELFF. The CDR3 nucleotides read TGTGCCAGCAGCGTAGGCGAGAACACCGGGGAGCTGTTTTTT. V gene TRBV9 combines with J gene TRBJ2-2; no definite D call. The CDR3 sequence is 14 residues long. Germline CDR1 and CDR2: SGDLS and YYNGEE. Trimming took off 0 bases at V and 1 base at J, with 4 bases between the two ends. The full variable domain, its missing parts supplied by reference TRBV9 and TRBJ2-2, is DSGVTQTPKHLITATGQRVTLRCSPRSGDLSVYWYQQSLDQGLQFLIQYYNGEERAKGNILERFSAQQFPDLHSELNLSSLELGDSALYFCASSVGENTGELFFGEGSRLTVL.

The V call is TRBV7-2, the J call TRBJ2-5, with 8 positions matching TRBD1. The CDR3 is 13 residues long. CDR1 and CDR2 from the germline V gene are SGHTA and FQGNSA. V trimming: 9 bases; J trimming: 2 bases; junction bases outside the gene matches: 5. CDR3 region: CASNRQGQETQYF. The CDR3, as DNA: TGTGCCAGTAACAGACAGGGGCAAGAGACCCAGTACTTC.

This chain links TRBV9 with TRBJ2-5; D may be TRBD1 (8 bases). Between the trimmed V and J ends, which lost 3 bases and 4 bases, there was a span of 16 bases. Germline-derived CDR1 and CDR2 are SGDLS and YYNGEE. CDR3 size: 15 residues. CDR3 protein: CASSGRTGRGETQYF. The DNA of the CDR3 is TGTGCCAGCAGCGGCCGGACAGGGAGGGGAGAGACCCAGTACTTC.

The count of this clone is one. The rearrangement joins TRBV19 to TRBJ1-1, with 7 positions matching TRBD1. The CDR3 covers 15 residues. The V segment lost 4 bases and the J segment 5 bases; nucleotides outside the gene matches: 10. Germline V lookup: CDR1 LNHDA, CDR2 SQIVND (reference sequence). For the CDR3, the DNA is TGTGCCAGTAGTACCACATCGACAGGGAGGACTGAAGCTTTCTTT. This encodes CASSTTSTGRTEAFF.

V and J are TRBV28 and TRBJ2-2, with TRBD1 identical over 10 bases. The CDR3 loop spans 15 amino acids. Per germline, CDR1 MDHEN and CDR2 SYDVKM. V was clipped by 2 bases and J by 7 bases; unmatched bases: 4. CDR3 sequence (DNA): TGTGCCAGCAGTTTAGGGACAGGGGTTCACGGGGAGCTGTTTTTT. Its protein product is CASSLGTGVHGELFF.

The chain links TRBV9 to TRBJ2-1; D gene uncertain. The V gene lost 3 bases and the J gene lost 8 bases, with 12 bases spanning the gap. The germline gives CDR1 SGDLS, CDR2 YYNGEE. The CDR3 runs to 13 residues. The CDR3 spells CASSGQPAYEQFF. The DNA of the CDR3 is TGTGCCAGCAGCGGACAACCTGCCTATGAGCAGTTCTTC.

This clone showed up just a few times. The chain links TRBV5-1 to TRBJ2-2, with D unresolved. The V and J ends lost 4 bases and 6 bases respectively, with 7 bases between them. CDR3 length: 12 amino acids. Germline-derived CDR1 and CDR2 are SGHRS and YFSETQ. The CDR3 spells CASSKSAGELFF. CDR3 bases: TGCGCCAGCAGCAAGTCAGCCGGGGAGCTGTTTTTT. Filled out from reference TRBV5-1 and TRBJ2-2, the complete variable domain reads KAGVTQTPRYLIKTRGQQVTLSCSPISGHRSVSWYQQTPGQGLQFLFEYFSETQRNKGNFPGRFSGRQFSNSRSEMNVSTLELGDSALYLCASSKSAGELFFGEGSRLTVL.